The rows below give T cell receptor beta chains drawn from one sample of a study of chronic HIV infection and antiretroviral therapy. From the 5' RACE reads, TCRdb called clonotypes with MiXCR, one entry per CDR3 protein. The sample lists approximately 40,000 distinct CDR3 sequences; 8.2% were seen once. The sequenced material came from peripheral blood. The receptors shown here come from an adult who had HIV and had not received antiretroviral therapy, or was an uninfected healthy control (not recorded which). The CDR3 runs from the conserved cysteine through the conserved F or W. The order of the fields is CDR3 DNA, CDR3 protein, D gene, J gene, clone size, V gene. The D gene is left open where the match is weak. Clone size is not always given. Where it is, it says once, few, many or a class for expanded clones.

CDR3nt: TGTGCCACCCGCTCTGGACGGGAAAACGAGCAGTACTTC; CDR3aa: CATRSGRENEQYF; d_gene: .; j_gene: TRBJ2-7; abundance: .; v_gene: TRBV10-3
CDR3nt: TGCAGCGTACAGGGGGCGCTTGGCTACACCTTC; CDR3aa: CSVQGALGYTF; d_gene: TRBD1; j_gene: TRBJ1-2; abundance: few; v_gene: TRBV29-1
CDR3nt: TGTGCCAGCAGCAAGGGACAGGGCTACGAGCAGTACTTC; CDR3aa: CASSKGQGYEQYF; d_gene: TRBD1; j_gene: TRBJ2-7; abundance: many; v_gene: TRBV12-3/TRBV12-4
CDR3nt: TGTGCCAGCAGTCCGACAGAAGCGGGATCACCCCTCCACTTT; CDR3aa: CASSPTEAGSPLHF; d_gene: .; j_gene: TRBJ1-6; abundance: many; v_gene: TRBV6-2/TRBV6-3
CDR3nt: TGCGCCAGCAGCCAAGAAGTCAGCTACGAGCAGTACTTC; CDR3aa: CASSQEVSYEQYF; d_gene: .; j_gene: TRBJ2-7; abundance: many; v_gene: TRBV4-3
CDR3nt: TGCAGCGTCGCTAGGACGGCAGGGTCCTACAATGAGCAGTTCTTC; CDR3aa: CSVARTAGSYNEQFF; d_gene: .; j_gene: TRBJ2-1; abundance: many; v_gene: TRBV29-1
CDR3nt: TGTGCCAGCAGTTTCGTCCCCGATACGCAGTATTTT; CDR3aa: CASSFVPDTQYF; d_gene: .; j_gene: TRBJ2-3; abundance: many; v_gene: TRBV12-3/TRBV12-4
CDR3nt: TGCGCCAGCAGCCACGGACAGGGTTACACTGAAGCTTTCTTT; CDR3aa: CASSHGQGYTEAFF; d_gene: TRBD1; j_gene: TRBJ1-1; abundance: many; v_gene: TRBV4-3
CDR3nt: TGTGCCAGCAGTACGACCGGGACAGGGAATGAAAAACTGTTTTTT; CDR3aa: CASSTTGTGNEKLFF; d_gene: TRBD1; j_gene: TRBJ1-4; abundance: many; v_gene: TRBV28
CDR3nt: TGTGCCAGCAGCGGACAGGAAAGACTTACGGGCACTGAAGCTTTCTTT; CDR3aa: CASSGQERLTGTEAFF; d_gene: TRBD1; j_gene: TRBJ1-1; abundance: .; v_gene: TRBV7-9
CDR3nt: TGCAGCGTTTTTAGAGACGGAGGCAATGAGCAGTTCTTC; CDR3aa: CSVFRDGGNEQFF; d_gene: .; j_gene: TRBJ2-1; abundance: many; v_gene: TRBV29-1
CDR3nt: TGCAGCGGACTCTCCGAGGGTGGGGAGCAGTACTTC; CDR3aa: CSGLSEGGEQYF; d_gene: .; j_gene: TRBJ2-7; abundance: few; v_gene: TRBV29-1
CDR3nt: TGTGCCAGCAGCCAGGAGGGGGACGAGCAGTTCTTC; CDR3aa: CASSQEGDEQFF; d_gene: .; j_gene: TRBJ2-1; abundance: many; v_gene: TRBV9
CDR3nt: TGTGCCAGCAGTCCTCTCCCGGACATAAATCAGCCCCAGCATTTT; CDR3aa: CASSPLPDINQPQHF; d_gene: .; j_gene: TRBJ1-5; abundance: few; v_gene: TRBV27
CDR3nt: TGCAGCGTTGCGGGGGGCCAGATGAACACTGAAGCTTTCTTT; CDR3aa: CSVAGGQMNTEAFF; d_gene: .; j_gene: TRBJ1-1; abundance: few; v_gene: TRBV29-1
CDR3nt: TGTGCCAGCAGAAGCGATCAGGGCCATGAAGCTTTCTTT; CDR3aa: CASRSDQGHEAFF; d_gene: .; j_gene: TRBJ1-1; abundance: many; v_gene: TRBV12-3/TRBV12-4
CDR3nt: TGTGCCAGCAGTTATCTGCCCCCGAGCTCCTACAATGAGCAGTTCTTC; CDR3aa: CASSYLPPSSYNEQFF; d_gene: .; j_gene: TRBJ2-1; abundance: many; v_gene: TRBV6-5
CDR3nt: TGTGCCAGCAGCTTGGCCGATGCGGGAGGTGCTTACGAGCAGTACTTC; CDR3aa: CASSLADAGGAYEQYF; d_gene: TRBD2; j_gene: TRBJ2-7; abundance: many; v_gene: TRBV5-4
CDR3nt: TGCAGCGGTGGAGACAGGGGGCCGGTTGAAACTTTCTTT; CDR3aa: CSGGDRGPVETFF; d_gene: TRBD1; j_gene: TRBJ1-1; abundance: .; v_gene: TRBV29-1
CDR3nt: TGCAGCGTTGATGGACTAGCGCACTACAATGAGCAGTTCTTC; CDR3aa: CSVDGLAHYNEQFF; d_gene: TRBD2; j_gene: TRBJ2-1; abundance: .; v_gene: TRBV29-1
CDR3nt: TGTGCCAGCAGGGAAGGGGGCCAAACCGGGGAGCTGTTTTTT; CDR3aa: CASREGGQTGELFF; d_gene: TRBD1; j_gene: TRBJ2-2; abundance: many; v_gene: TRBV2
CDR3nt: TGTGCCAGCAGCTTGGGACCAGGAGAATCCACAGATACGCAGTATTTT; CDR3aa: CASSLGPGESTDTQYF; d_gene: .; j_gene: TRBJ2-3; abundance: many; v_gene: TRBV5-6
CDR3nt: TGTGCCAGCAGCGTAAGGGCCACCGGGGAGCTGTTTTTT; CDR3aa: CASSVRATGELFF; d_gene: .; j_gene: TRBJ2-2; abundance: many; v_gene: TRBV9
CDR3nt: TGTGCCACCAGCAGAGATAGGGGGAGGACCGAGCAGTACTTC; CDR3aa: CATSRDRGRTEQYF; d_gene: .; j_gene: TRBJ2-7; abundance: many; v_gene: TRBV15
CDR3nt: TGTGCCAGCACCAGCATGTTCTCCGGACCGAACACTGAAGCTTTCTTT; CDR3aa: CASTSMFSGPNTEAFF; d_gene: .; j_gene: TRBJ1-1; abundance: many; v_gene: TRBV28
CDR3nt: TGTGCCAGCAGTTTATTGGAGACAGGGGGCTTCTACGAGCAGTACTTC; CDR3aa: CASSLLETGGFYEQYF; d_gene: TRBD1; j_gene: TRBJ2-7; abundance: few; v_gene: TRBV28
CDR3nt: TGTGCCAGCAGCGGACGACAGGGTAGAACCGGGGAGCTGTTTTTT; CDR3aa: CASSGRQGRTGELFF; d_gene: TRBD1; j_gene: TRBJ2-2; abundance: many; v_gene: TRBV2
CDR3nt: TGTGCCAGCAGCCTGGGGTCTGAAGGGTTATGGGGGCAGTTCTTC; CDR3aa: CASSLGSEGLWGQFF; d_gene: .; j_gene: TRBJ2-1; abundance: few; v_gene: TRBV4-2
CDR3nt: TGTGCCAGCAGCCCACGGGTAGTAGACGCAGATACGCAGTATTTT; CDR3aa: CASSPRVVDADTQYF; d_gene: .; j_gene: TRBJ2-3; abundance: .; v_gene: TRBV2
CDR3nt: TGTGCCAGCAGTCCCACCGAGCGGGAGGATCAAGAGACCCAGTACTTC; CDR3aa: CASSPTEREDQETQYF; d_gene: TRBD2; j_gene: TRBJ2-5; abundance: .; v_gene: TRBV28
CDR3nt: TGCAGCGTTGAAGGAGGACTAGCGGGAGCATGGGAGCAGTTCTTC; CDR3aa: CSVEGGLAGAWEQFF; d_gene: TRBD2; j_gene: TRBJ2-1; abundance: many; v_gene: TRBV29-1
CDR3nt: TGTGCCAGCAGTTTGGGCATCCGGGGCGATGATACGCAGTATTTT; CDR3aa: CASSLGIRGDDTQYF; d_gene: .; j_gene: TRBJ2-3; abundance: few; v_gene: TRBV28
CDR3nt: TGCAGCGTTGGCCCCGACAGTACAGATACGCAGTATTTT; CDR3aa: CSVGPDSTDTQYF; d_gene: .; j_gene: TRBJ2-3; abundance: many; v_gene: TRBV29-1
CDR3nt: TGTGCCAGCAGCATTAGACTAGCTGATACGCAGTATTTT; CDR3aa: CASSIRLADTQYF; d_gene: TRBD2; j_gene: TRBJ2-3; abundance: .; v_gene: TRBV28
CDR3nt: TGTGCCAGCAGTCCTGGACAGGGGGGTCCTGGGGCCAACGTCCTGACTTTC; CDR3aa: CASSPGQGGPGANVLTF; d_gene: TRBD1; j_gene: TRBJ2-6; abundance: few; v_gene: TRBV28
CDR3nt: TGTGCCAGCAATTCCGCAGCATTTACTAGCACAGATACGCAGTATTTT; CDR3aa: CASNSAAFTSTDTQYF; d_gene: .; j_gene: TRBJ2-3; abundance: few; v_gene: TRBV27
CDR3nt: TGTGCCAGCACCGCCCGACTCGGAAGAGGGACAGATACGCAGTATTTT; CDR3aa: CASTARLGRGTDTQYF; d_gene: .; j_gene: TRBJ2-3; abundance: many; v_gene: TRBV6-2/TRBV6-3
CDR3nt: TGCAGTGCTAGAGACCAGCCGAACTATGGCTACACCTTC; CDR3aa: CSARDQPNYGYTF; d_gene: .; j_gene: TRBJ1-2; abundance: few; v_gene: TRBV20-1
CDR3nt: TGCGCCAGCAGCTGGGCCGGGCCGAACACTGAAGCTTTCTTT; CDR3aa: CASSWAGPNTEAFF; d_gene: .; j_gene: TRBJ1-1; abundance: few; v_gene: TRBV5-1
CDR3nt: TGTGCCAGCAGTTTCTTGGACTTCAACACAGATACGCAGTATTTT; CDR3aa: CASSFLDFNTDTQYF; d_gene: .; j_gene: TRBJ2-3; abundance: many; v_gene: TRBV27
CDR3nt: TGTGCCAGCAGCTACTCCCTAGCGGGCACCGGGGAGCTGTTTTTT; CDR3aa: CASSYSLAGTGELFF; d_gene: TRBD2; j_gene: TRBJ2-2; abundance: .; v_gene: TRBV28
CDR3nt: TGCGCCAGCAGCCCGGGACATCTGAACACTGAAGCTTTCTTT; CDR3aa: CASSPGHLNTEAFF; d_gene: .; j_gene: TRBJ1-1; abundance: few; v_gene: TRBV4-1
CDR3nt: TGTGCCAGCAGCCATGCACAGGGATCTCTCCTGTTTTTT; CDR3aa: CASSHAQGSLLFF; d_gene: .; j_gene: TRBJ1-4; abundance: many; v_gene: TRBV4-2
CDR3nt: TGCGCCAGCAGCCCAGGGACAGGGATCGGCGAGCAGTACTTC; CDR3aa: CASSPGTGIGEQYF; d_gene: TRBD1; j_gene: TRBJ2-7; abundance: few; v_gene: TRBV5-1
CDR3nt: TGTGCCAGCAGCTCCCCCTCGAGCACAGATACGCAGTATTTT; CDR3aa: CASSSPSSTDTQYF; d_gene: .; j_gene: TRBJ2-3; abundance: .; v_gene: TRBV7-3
CDR3nt: TGTGCCAGCAGCCAAGATTTAGCGGGAGGGGGCACAGATACGCAGTATTTT; CDR3aa: CASSQDLAGGGTDTQYF; d_gene: TRBD2; j_gene: TRBJ2-3; abundance: many; v_gene: TRBV4-2
CDR3nt: TGTGCCAGCAGTGACAAGAACACCGGGGAGCTGTTTTTT; CDR3aa: CASSDKNTGELFF; d_gene: .; j_gene: TRBJ2-2; abundance: many; v_gene: TRBV6-4
CDR3nt: TGTGCCAGCAGCCAAGCCATGGTAGGGCGGCGGGATGGCTACACCTTC; CDR3aa: CASSQAMVGRRDGYTF; d_gene: .; j_gene: TRBJ1-2; abundance: few; v_gene: TRBV4-2
CDR3nt: TGTGCCAGCAGTTTAGATGGGGCTAAAAGCAATCAGCCCCAGCATTTT; CDR3aa: CASSLDGAKSNQPQHF; d_gene: .; j_gene: TRBJ1-5; abundance: many; v_gene: TRBV28
CDR3nt: TGTGCCATCAGAGGACGGAAAAACACTGAAGCTTTCTTT; CDR3aa: CAIRGRKNTEAFF; d_gene: .; j_gene: TRBJ1-1; abundance: .; v_gene: TRBV10-3
CDR3nt: TGTGCCAGCAGTCTGAAACGGGACGCTGAAGCTTTCTTT; CDR3aa: CASSLKRDAEAFF; d_gene: .; j_gene: TRBJ1-1; abundance: .; v_gene: TRBV28